The 4 T cell receptor beta chains below all came from one sample that was sequenced in a study of technical replicates of blood from several donors. Here immunoSEQ multiplex PCR was the method, and the copy in TCRdb shows in-frame clones only, minus some. The sample includes approximately 78,000 clones, over 95% seen only once; the top ten take about 0.22%. Sequenced sample: T cells isolated from PBMCs. All receptors derive from a human donor in good health.

The chain is built from TRBV13 and TRBJ2-1, with a possible D match to TRBD2 (7 bases). The V end was cut by 2 bases, the J end by 2 bases, with 13 bases between. The germline gives CDR1 PRHDT, CDR2 FYEKMQ (reference sequence). The CDR3 is 16 amino acids. The CDR3 DNA reads as TGTGCCAGCAGCTTATCTAGGGGGGGTCCCTACAATGAGCAGTTCTTC. This encodes CASSLSRGGPYNEQFF.

The J gene is TRBJ2-1, the V gene TRBV11-3; 8 bases match TRBD1. This CDR3 contains 16 residues. CDR1 and CDR2 (germline): SGHNT, YENEEA. V lost 5 bases to trimming and J lost 2 bases; unmatched junction nucleotides: 8. The DNA of the CDR3 is TGTGCCAGCAGCACCGGACAGGGCTATACCTACAATGAGCAGTTCTTC. Protein product: CASSTGQGYTYNEQFF.

V usage is TRBV21-1 and J usage is TRBJ1-1; TRBD1, the table's D call, was not compared with the DNA. TRBV21-1 is deemed a pseudogene. This CDR3 has 17 residues. The chain's CDR3 is CASSKKQGGPPRPEAFF. For the CDR3, the DNA is TGTGCCAGCAGCAAGAAGCAGGGGGGCCCACCCCGGCCTGAAGCTTTCTTT.

The chain carries TRBV12-5 and TRBJ1-1; no definite D call. This CDR3 has 12 amino acids. Trimming took off 5 bases at V and 5 bases at J, with 9 bases between the two ends. CDR1 and CDR2 (germline): LGHNT, FRNRAP. CDR3 loop: CASGRPETEAFF. The CDR3 DNA is TGTGCTAGTGGTAGGCCGGAGACTGAAGCTTTCTTT.